Sequencing of this T cell receptor beta chain was carried out in a study of blood T cell repertoires in COVID-19 (dated by TCRdb to the early 2020s). Looking at the study overall: Collaborator samples came from the United States, Italy and Spain and covered acute and convalescent phases of COVID-19. The material from the prospective study consisted of cDNA or gDNA derived from T cells, B-cell-depleted T cells, or PBMCs. The dataset comprised deeply sampled blood TCRbeta repertoires from subjects exposed to, actively infected with, or recovered from COVID-19. Samples came from the ongoing ImmuneRACE study (first 160 participants) plus 1,254 subjects from 6 global collaborators. Sample metadata almost always included a de-identified subject ID, COVID-19 status, age in years and sex. Where HLA class I and class II types were available, the types were taken from metadata supplied by the sample provider, not from assay-based typing. A freely available public database, intended as a resource for researchers studying the immune response to SARS-CoV-2, is where the repertoires were released.

Broader findings and caveats from the paper: The amount of clinical and demographic metadata varied by source and participant and was provided uncurated.

Note on this clone: Its target antigen remains unknown. No base quality values were provided; no much bigger clone lies one nucleotide off.

One collaborating source in Seattle enrolled patients while the patients were actively infected and followed the patients over time throughout the course of disease. Whole blood was collected in K2EDTA tubes by collaborating institutions according to the institutions' own protocols. For TCRbeta analysis, collaborators shipped samples as frozen whole blood, isolated PBMCs, or DNA extracted from either of those sample types. From its cysteine to its phenylalanine, the CDR3 spans 14 amino acids. Only the CDR3 DNA stays, 42 bases, in frame from base 1. V is pruned by 4 bases and J by 11 bases, leaving 14 bases of the junction without a gene match. The germline V gene sets CDR1 to SGHRS and CDR2 to YFSETQ. The immunoSEQ Assay, a bias-controlled multiplex PCR, was used to amplify TCRbeta CDR3 regions from genomic DNA. The study's own analysis went as follows. Within the assay, amplification of reference gene primers was used to estimate how many nucleated cells each sample contained. To quantify the absolute abundance of each unique TCRbeta CDR3 rearrangement, sequence reads were collapsed and filtered. For each sample, productive Simpson clonality was calculated by taking the square root of Simpson's diversity index across productive rearrangements. Imported from immuneACCESS, the table was reduced by TCRdb to in-frame sequences with V and J called. These copies leave out some clones; in studies compared against another copy, an unresolved V gene accounts for under half, and the cause of the remainder is not known. V and J calls and clone size come straight from that table; D and trimming were deduced from the DNA. The sample has approximately 350,000 clones on record, over 80% of them singletons. Clones ranked in the top ten supply about 6% of the sample.

Here the chain combines TRBV5-1 and TRBJ1-1; 7 central nucleotides agree with TRBD1. The source of this sequence is a woman aged 45-65 years with COVID-19, enrolled during active disease. Input material: peripheral blood. The sequenced DNA is TGCGCCAGCAGCCTAGACAGGGTTCTTTACTCTGCTTTCTTT. This encodes CASSLDRVLYSAFF. Beyond the CDR3, the reference TRBV5-1 and TRBJ1-1 genes provide the residues; the full variable domain reads: KAGVTQTPRYLIKTRGQQVTLSCSPISGHRSVSWYQQTPGQGLQFLFEYFSETQRNKGNFPGRFSGRQFSNSRSEMNVSTLELGDSALYLCASSLDRVLYSAFFGQGTRLTVV.